This TCR beta chain originates from a study of T cells in Graves' hyperthyroidism and ophthalmopathy. This clonotype was found many times. The TCR beta CDR3 regions underwent amplification using RNA transcripts as the source. First-round RT-PCR with HTBI primers amplified the TCR CDR3 region. TCRdb analysed the multiplex PCR reads with MiXCR anew, one entry per CDR3 protein. The repertoire holds approximately 530,000 distinct CDR3 sequences, with about a sixth as singletons. The V gene's germline CDR1 is SGHRS and CDR2 YFSETQ. V lost 1 base and J lost 5, with 12 bases in between. The CDR3 runs to 14 residues.

The specimen was blood. This TCR came from a woman aged 18-29 years with Graves' hyperthyroidism. The chain is built from TRBV5-1 and TRBJ2-5, with unresolved D. The CDR3 reads CASSLLLTAETQYF. CDR3 nucleotides: TGCGCCAGCAGCTTGTTACTGACCGCGGAGACCCAGTACTTC.